This T cell receptor (beta chain) was documented in a study of shared clonotypes between healthy human individuals. Study-level background: Three plates each covered CD4 naive and memory; CD8 naive two, CD8 memory one. Study results and caveats: Investigators expected sequencing depth to affect clonotype sharing among donors. Even with large depth, rarefaction showed that sorted-subset sequencing was incomplete. Memory subsets had estimated richness that was generally smaller than that of naive subsets.

The CDR3 is 11 amino acids. CDR1 and CDR2 from the germline V gene are SEHNR and FQNEAQ (reference sequence). The V end lost 5 bases, the J end lost 7 bases, and 6 bases lay between the germline ends. This clone was seen a single time. Its antigen is unidentified. The method was immunoSEQ multiplex PCR; TCRdb's version includes in-frame clones alone and lacks a portion of them. The sample includes roughly 1,800,000 clones, approximately 95% of them seen just once. Terminally differentiated effector memory CD45RA+ cells were excluded from the naive CD8 cells, which were CD45RO-negative and positively selected for CCR7.

The sample consisted of naive CD8+ T cells sorted from blood. The rearrangement links TRBV7-9 to TRBJ2-1, with D unclear. The sequence derives from a man younger than 35 in good health. CDR3: CASSLQNEQFF. CDR3 nucleotides: TGTGCCAGCAGCCTGCAAAATGAGCAGTTCTTC.